Presented here are 27 T cell receptor beta chains from one specimen sequenced in a study of long-term antiretroviral therapy in people with HIV. The libraries were made with immunoSEQ v3.0 at survey level. Libraries were prepared by immunoSEQ multiplex PCR; TCRdb keeps only in-frame clonotypes and omits some of them. The table includes about 11,000 clones, around 80% detected once. Sample: unsorted PBMCs, taken 1.2 years after starting antiretroviral therapy. These receptor sequences come from a man aged 35-49 years with HIV.

This clone was seen a single time. V and J are TRBV19 and TRBJ2-6; maybe TRBD1 (5 bases). The CDR3 totals 17 residues. Germline CDR1 and CDR2: LNHDA and SQIVND (reference sequence). With 2 bases removed from V and 0 bases from J, the gap between germline ends came to 11 bases. CDR3 sequence: CASSIRQPSSGANVLTF. CDR3 in DNA: TGTGCCAGTAGTATACGACAGCCTAGCTCTGGGGCCAACGTCCTGACTTTC.

This clone was seen a single time. This sequence joins TRBV7-2 and TRBJ2-2; possible D gene TRBD2, 5 bases. The CDR3 spans 17 residues. Trimming shortened V by 4 bases and J by 4 bases, and 19 bases separated the two germline ends. Germline V gives CDR1 SGHTA, CDR2 FQGNSA. The CDR3 is CASSWPTRLASTGELFF. In DNA, the CDR3 is TGTGCCAGCAGCTGGCCGACGAGGCTAGCTTCCACCGGGGAGCTGTTTTTT.

The gene calls are TRBV15 and TRBJ1-6; TRBD1 matches 7 bases. The CDR3 runs 15 residues. Looked up from germline, CDR1 is LNHNV and CDR2 is YYDKDF (reference sequence). The V and J ends lost 3 bases and 7 bases, in that order; junction bases with no gene match: 6. Written as DNA, the CDR3 is TGTGCCACCAGCAGTCACACAGGGGCGAATTCACCCCTCCACTTT. Encoded protein: CATSSHTGANSPLHF.

The chain uses TRBV20-1 and TRBJ1-2; D unresolved. V was pared by 0 bases and J by 8 bases, with 7 bases between. The CDR3 length is 11 residues. Per the germline V gene, CDR1 is DFQATT and CDR2 is SNEGSKA (reference sequence). The CDR3 loop is CSARESVGYTF. The CDR3 DNA reads as TGCAGTGCTAGAGAGTCAGTCGGCTACACCTTC.

The chain is built from TRBV28 and TRBJ1-5; no firm D call. V lost 2 bases and J lost 0, with 2 bases in between. This CDR3 has 13 residues. The germline CDR1 and CDR2 sequences are MDHEN and SYDVKM. In nucleotides, the CDR3 is TGTGCCAGCAGTTTAGGTAGCAATCAGCCCCAGCATTTT. Amino acid sequence: CASSLGSNQPQHF.

The chain joins TRBV5-4 to TRBJ2-1, with unresolved D. Trimming pared 1 base from V and 7 bases from J, leaving 12 bases between. This CDR3 spans 14 amino acids. The V gene's germline CDR1 is SGHNT and CDR2 YYREEE (reference sequence). The chain's CDR3 is CASSLRHSWNEQFF. CDR3 bases: TGTGCCAGCAGCTTGAGGCACTCCTGGAATGAGCAGTTCTTC.

This clone was counted once. One junction end does not reproduce the germline sequence, and a read error may be involved. The sample holds other DNA sequences that translate to the same CDR3. This chain uses TRBV19 with TRBJ2-7, with D maybe TRBD1 (5 bases). This CDR3 has 14 residues. Germline V gives CDR1 LNHDA, CDR2 SQIVND (reference sequence). CDR3 in DNA: TGTGCCAGTAAATGGCGGCAGGGTCTGGACGAGCAATACTTC. Amino acid sequence: CASKWRQGLDEQYF.

The genes are TRBV7-2 and TRBJ1-6, with TRBD1 matching over 8 bases. The CDR3 spans 16 residues. J gave up 9 bases and V 4 bases, and 11 bases lay outside the gene matches. The germline V gene has CDR1 SGHTA and CDR2 FQGNSA. The CDR3, as DNA: TGTGCCAGCAGCTCGGGACAGGCCGTAGAGGGTTCACCCCTCCACTTT. The encoded protein is CASSSGQAVEGSPLHF.

The chain joins TRBV5-8 to TRBJ1-6, with 8 bases identical to TRBD1. The CDR3 loop spans 18 amino acids. Germline-derived CDR1 and CDR2 are SGHTS and YDEGEE. After removal of 3 bases from V and 1 base from J, the junction contained 9 bases not matched to a gene. The CDR3 sequence: CASSWPRDRLSYNSPLHF. Here the CDR3 DNA reads TGTGCCAGCAGCTGGCCCCGGGACAGGCTGTCCTATAATTCACCCCTCCACTTT.

This sequence joins TRBV11-2 and TRBJ1-2, with D maybe TRBD1 (5 bases). Trimming stripped 1 base from V and 7 bases from J, with 13 bases between. The CDR3 sequence is 14 residues long. Germline V gene lookup returns CDR1 SGHAT and CDR2 FQNNGV. CDR3 loop: CASSLAGWGGGYTF. The CDR3 nucleotides are TGTGCCAGCAGCTTAGCAGGGTGGGGGGGTGGCTACACCTTC.

The V call is TRBV19, the J call TRBJ2-7, with 9 bases fitting TRBD1. The CDR3 runs to 15 residues. J was trimmed by 3 bases and V by 6 bases; bases with no gene match: 9. Germline CDR1 is LNHDA and CDR2 is SQIVND (reference sequence). CDR3 sequence reads: CASSPRGTGIYEQYF. The CDR3 nucleotides read TGTGCCAGTAGCCCCCGGGGGACAGGGATCTACGAGCAGTACTTC.

The table lists this clone with a few counts. This CDR3 reads CASSLDENSPLHF. The CDR3 nucleotides are TGTGCCAGCTCACTGGACGAGAATTCACCCCTCCACTTT. V gene TRBV18 combines with J gene TRBJ1-6, with no clear D. Germline CDR1 KGHSH, CDR2 LQKENI. Between the trimmed V and J ends, which lost 4 bases and 7 bases, there was a span of 8 bases. The CDR3 consists of 13 residues.

This chain uses TRBV2 with TRBJ2-2; D may be TRBD1 (6 bases). The CDR3 is 15 residues long. Trimming took off 6 bases at V and 2 bases at J, with 13 bases between the two ends. Looked up from germline, CDR1 is SNHLY and CDR2 is FYNNEI. The CDR3 here is CASRQGSGNTGELFF. The CDR3 DNA is TGTGCCAGCAGACAGGGTTCAGGAAACACCGGGGAGCTGTTTTTT.

The rearrangement joins TRBV4-3 to TRBJ1-5; 9 nucleotides line up with TRBD1. This CDR3 is built from 15 residues. The germline V gene encodes CDR1 LGHNA and CDR2 YSLEER. V dropped 4 bases and J dropped 4; count of bases not matched to a gene: 5. The CDR3 reads CASSLGTGLNQPQHF. CDR3 bases: TGCGCCAGCAGCCTCGGGACAGGGTTGAATCAGCCCCAGCATTTT.

V usage is TRBV9 and J usage is TRBJ1-5, with D possibly TRBD1 on 5 matching bases. The V gene's germline CDR1 is SGDLS and CDR2 YYNGEE. The length of the CDR3 is 18 residues. V was trimmed by 4 bases and J by 1 base, leaving 21 bases between them. This chain's CDR3 is CASSPSTMGPVSNQPQHF. The CDR3 DNA sequence: TGTGCCAGCAGCCCATCTACAATGGGGCCCGTGAGCAATCAGCCCCAGCATTTT.

The J gene is TRBJ1-1, the V gene TRBV6-5, with a tentative D call TRBD1 (5 bases). Germline V CDR1 and CDR2: MNHEY, SVGAGI. The CDR3 is 14 amino acids. V dropped 5 bases and J dropped 4 bases, with 14 bases sitting between them. The chain's CDR3 is CASSIDGGGTEAFF. For the CDR3, the DNA is TGTGCCAGCAGTATCGACGGGGGGGGCACTGAAGCTTTCTTT.

J is TRBJ1-2 and V is TRBV7-8; D is uncertain. The CDR3 sequence is 14 residues long. V was cut by 3 bases and J by 7 bases, with 15 bases left in between. Germline V CDR1 and CDR2: SGHVS, FQNEAQ. The CDR3 loop is CASSFQRDSGGYTF. The DNA for the CDR3 is TGTGCCAGCAGCTTCCAGAGGGATTCCGGTGGCTACACCTTC.

This clone was picked up a small number of times. V is TRBV9 and J is TRBJ2-6, with D unresolved. Trimming shortened V by 5 bases and J by 4 bases, and 16 bases separated the two germline ends. The length of the CDR3 is 16 residues. Germline V gene lookup returns CDR1 SGDLS and CDR2 YYNGEE. DNA for the CDR3: TGTGCCAGCAGTCTAGAAAGGAATTCCGGGGCCAACGTCCTGACTTTC. It specifies CASSLERNSGANVLTF.

The sample holds one count of this clone. The V gene is TRBV30, the J gene TRBJ2-3; D could derive from TRBD1 or TRBD2 (6 bases each). The CDR3 totals 14 residues. The germline gives CDR1 GTSNPN, CDR2 SVGIG (reference sequence). Between the trimmed V and J ends, which lost 0 bases and 6 bases, there was a span of 13 bases. CDR3 DNA sequence: TGTGCCTGGAGTGTAGAAGGGGGGTTTGATACGCAGTATTTT. Its translation: CAWSVEGGFDTQYF.

The rearrangement uses TRBV6-5 and TRBJ2-1; 9 bases are a match to TRBD2. Germline V CDR1 and CDR2: MNHEY, SVGAGI. The V segment lost 4 bases and the J segment 2 bases; nucleotides outside the gene matches: 6. This CDR3 has 16 amino acids. The CDR3 spells CASSSAGGLTYNEQFF. The CDR3 DNA follows: TGTGCCAGCAGTTCGGCGGGGGGGCTCACCTACAATGAGCAGTTCTTC.

The chain has TRBV7-2 and TRBJ2-3; D not resolved. Trimming pared 0 bases from V and 2 bases from J, leaving 6 bases between. Per germline, CDR1 SGHTA and CDR2 FQGNSA. This CDR3 has 14 residues. The CDR3 protein is CASSLAGLTDTQYF. CDR3 in DNA: TGTGCCAGCAGCTTAGCAGGGCTCACAGATACGCAGTATTTT.

The rearrangement links TRBV30 to TRBJ2-7; TRBD2 agrees at 10 bases. The CDR3 runs to 15 residues. With 0 bases clipped from V and 4 bases from J, the junction kept 6 bases outside the gene matches. Per the germline V gene, CDR1 is GTSNPN and CDR2 is SVGIG (reference sequence). CDR3 coding DNA: TGTGCCTGGAGTGTACCTGGGACTAGCGCTTACGAGCAGTACTTC. It codes for CAWSVPGTSAYEQYF.

This sequence joins TRBV9 and TRBJ2-1; D may be TRBD1 (7 bases). This CDR3 is 14 amino acids long. Deletions cut 0 bases from V and 8 bases from J, with 12 bases between. Germline-derived CDR1 and CDR2 are SGDLS and YYNGEE. CDR3 sequence (DNA): TGTGCCAGCAGCGTAGCAGGGGGGCGGTATGAGCAGTTCTTC. Amino acids: CASSVAGGRYEQFF.

The chain couples TRBV19 to TRBJ2-3; 7 nucleotides match TRBD2. V was clipped by 1 base and J by 3 bases; unmatched bases: 4. In germline, CDR1 is LNHDA, CDR2 SQIVND (reference sequence). This CDR3 region has 15 residues. Written as DNA, the CDR3 is TGTGCCAGTAGTATAGGGGTCGGGGGGACAGATACGCAGTATTTT. It is translated as CASSIGVGGTDTQYF.

The chain carries TRBV7-9 and TRBJ2-1, with D unclear. The CDR3 is 13 residues long. V was shortened by 7 bases and J by 1 base, with 8 bases between the two germline ends. CDR1 SEHNR and CDR2 FQNEAQ come from the germline V gene (reference sequence). CDR3 bases: TGTGCCAGCACGGAAAATTCCTACAATGAGCAGTTCTTC. It translates to CASTENSYNEQFF.

The chain employs TRBV19 and TRBJ1-1; TRBD1 matches 9 bases. V lost 11 bases to trimming and J lost 1 base; unmatched junction nucleotides: 11. CDR3 length equals 15 residues. Per germline, CDR1 LNHDA and CDR2 SQIVND (reference sequence). CDR3 sequence (DNA): TGTGCCGCCCGACAGGGGGGACAAAAGAACACTGAAGCTTTCTTT. Protein: CAARQGGQKNTEAFF. The whole variable domain, remainder taken from reference TRBV19 and TRBJ1-1, is DGGITQSPKYLFRKEGQNVTLSCEQNLNHDAMYWYRQDPGQGLRLIYYSQIVNDFQKGDIAEGYSVSREKKESFPLTVTSAQKNPTAFYLCAARQGGQKNTEAFFGQGTRLTVV.

The J gene is TRBJ2-7, the V gene TRBV10-1; 8 positions match TRBD1. The CDR3 totals 15 residues. With 3 bases clipped from V and 3 bases from J, the junction kept 7 bases outside the gene matches. CDR1 is WNHNN, CDR2 SYGVQD, per germline (reference sequence). CDR3 loop: CASSEDRGGFYEQYF. DNA for the CDR3: TGCGCCAGCAGTGAAGACAGGGGAGGTTTCTACGAGCAGTACTTC.